The clone carrying this T cell receptor (beta chain) appeared many times. J lost 0 bases, V lost 4 bases, and 6 bases had no gene match. Looked up from germline, CDR1 is SGHRS and CDR2 is YFSETQ. The length of the CDR3 is 17 residues. These data are taken from a study of T-cell memory formation after mild COVID-19. One entry per CDR3 protein, called by TCRdb with MiXCR from the 5' RACE reads. The sample has some 320,000 distinct CDR3 sequences, roughly an eighth seen once. The TCR sequence derives from a man between 18 and 35 years old who had mild COVID-19 (a few samples of this study predate the infection). Cell type and time point are not known. The rearrangement joins TRBV5-1 to TRBJ2-1, with TRBD2 matching over 11 bases. The sample comprised PBMCs or a T cell subset sorted from them (not recorded which). CDR3 nucleotide sequence: TGCGCCAGCAGCATGGGACTAGCGGAGAGCTCCTACAATGAGCAGTTCTTC. Encoded protein: CASSMGLAESSYNEQFF.